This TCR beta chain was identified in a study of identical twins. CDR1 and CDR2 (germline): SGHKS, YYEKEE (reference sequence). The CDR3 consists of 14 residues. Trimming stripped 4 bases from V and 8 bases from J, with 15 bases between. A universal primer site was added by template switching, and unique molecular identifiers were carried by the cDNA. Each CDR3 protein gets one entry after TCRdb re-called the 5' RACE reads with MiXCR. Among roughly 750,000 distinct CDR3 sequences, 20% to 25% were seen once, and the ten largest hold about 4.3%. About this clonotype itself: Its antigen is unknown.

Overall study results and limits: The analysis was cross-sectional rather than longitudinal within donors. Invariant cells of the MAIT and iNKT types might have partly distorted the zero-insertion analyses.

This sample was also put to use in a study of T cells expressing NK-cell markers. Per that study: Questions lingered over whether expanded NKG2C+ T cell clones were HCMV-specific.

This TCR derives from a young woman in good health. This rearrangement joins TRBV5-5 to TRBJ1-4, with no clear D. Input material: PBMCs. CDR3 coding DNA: TGTGCCAGCAGCCATGTTGGGGTTAACGAAAAACTGTTTTTT. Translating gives CASSHVGVNEKLFF.